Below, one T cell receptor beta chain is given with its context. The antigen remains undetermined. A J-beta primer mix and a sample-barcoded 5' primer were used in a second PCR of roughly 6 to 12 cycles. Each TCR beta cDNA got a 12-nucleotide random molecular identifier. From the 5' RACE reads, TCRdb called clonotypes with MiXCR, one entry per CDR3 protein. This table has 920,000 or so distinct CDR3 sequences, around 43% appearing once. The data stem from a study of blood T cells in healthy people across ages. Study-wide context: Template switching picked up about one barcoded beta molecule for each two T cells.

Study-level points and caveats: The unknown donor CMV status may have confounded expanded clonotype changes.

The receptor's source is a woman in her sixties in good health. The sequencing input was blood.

The CDR3 loop is CASSQEPRVETQYF. Written as DNA, the CDR3 is TGTGCCAGCAGCCAAGAACCCAGGGTAGAGACCCAGTACTTC. This rearrangement joins TRBV3-1 to TRBJ2-5; D may be TRBD1 (5 bases). This CDR3 spans 14 amino acids. V was shortened by 0 bases and J by 4 bases, with 9 bases between the two germline ends. Germline values: CDR1 LGHDT, CDR2 YNNKEL (reference sequence).